Following are 2 T cell receptor beta chains from one sample sequenced in a study of long-term antiretroviral therapy in people with HIV. Running of the v3.0 immunoSEQ assay took place at survey level. Assay used: immunoSEQ multiplex PCR; TCRdb lists only in-frame clones, some missing. The sample has more than 20,000 clones, about 80% seen once. The sequencing here drew on unsorted PBMCs, taken 4.4 years after starting antiretroviral therapy. All receptors come from a man aged 25-45 years with HIV.

The chain is built from TRBV6-5 and TRBJ2-7; no firm D call. Trimming pared 2 bases from V and 1 base from J, leaving 15 bases between. The CDR3 contains 16 residues. The germline V gene has CDR1 MNHEY and CDR2 SVGAGI. CDR3 loop: CASSYGVGSGSYEQYF. The CDR3 nucleotides read TGTGCCAGCAGTTACGGTGTGGGATCCGGTTCCTACGAGCAGTACTTC.

The rearrangement links TRBV27 to TRBJ1-1, with a possible D match to TRBD1 (5 bases). Germline V CDR1 and CDR2: MNHEY, SMNVEV (reference sequence). Trimming pared 2 bases from V and 4 bases from J, leaving 20 bases between. The CDR3 contains 17 residues. CDR3 protein: CASSLSRQGPIFTEAFF. CDR3 sequence (DNA): TGTGCCAGCAGTTTAAGTAGGCAGGGTCCAATATTCACTGAAGCTTTCTTT.